Below, 12 T cell receptor beta chains from the same sample are listed, as sequenced in a study of T cell responses to AZD1222 COVID-19 vaccine. Sequencing used immunoSEQ multiplex PCR; TCRdb keeps in-frame clones, though not all of them. The table lists about 84,000 clones, around 88% of them singletons. The sequencing used peripheral blood, collected 28 days after the second AZD1222 dose. The receptor source for this set is an adult who received the AZD1222 COVID-19 vaccine.

The V and J genes are TRBV29-1 and TRBJ2-2; D is possibly TRBD1 (5 bases). The germline V and J ends were trimmed by 8 bases and 6 bases, with 13 bases remaining between them. The CDR3 contains 12 residues. Germline CDR1 and CDR2: SQVTM and ANQGSEA. CDR3 DNA sequence: TGCAGCATAGGACATGTTCCCGGGGAGCTGTTTTTT. Amino acid sequence: CSIGHVPGELFF.

This clone was recorded once. In DNA form, the CDR3 reads TGTGCCAGCAGCGTAGGGAGCGGGGGGGCTGATGAGACCCAGTACTTC. As protein: CASSVGSGGADETQYF. This chain links TRBV9 with TRBJ2-5; 10 bases map to TRBD2. This CDR3 has 16 residues. The V and J ends lost 0 bases and 5 bases, in that order; junction bases with no gene match: 7. Germline-derived CDR1 and CDR2 are SGDLS and YYNGEE.

The chain carries TRBV27 and TRBJ1-4, with D uncertain. This CDR3 spans 16 amino acids. Trimming cost V 3 bases and J 0 bases, with 11 bases left between them. Germline-derived CDR1 and CDR2 are MNHEY and SMNVEV (reference sequence). The CDR3 coding sequence is TGTGCCAGCAGTTTGTTCCTTTCCGCAACTAATGAAAAACTGTTTTTT. Translation: CASSLFLSATNEKLFF.

This chain connects TRBV7-9 to TRBJ1-2, with 10 nucleotides matching TRBD1. V lost 3 bases, J lost 4 bases, and 5 bases stayed unmatched. CDR3 length equals 15 residues. CDR1 and CDR2 (germline): SEHNR, FQNEAQ (reference sequence). The CDR3: CASSLGQGPFYGYTF. In nucleotides, the CDR3 is TGTGCCAGCAGCTTGGGACAGGGGCCCTTCTATGGCTACACCTTC.

CDR3 region: CASSLGGKNTEAFF. In nucleotides, the CDR3 is TGTGCCAGCAGCTTAGGTGGGAAGAACACTGAAGCTTTCTTT. The chain joins TRBV7-3 to TRBJ1-1; D gene ambiguous. V was clipped by 2 bases and J by 1 base, with 8 bases between them. Germline V lookup: CDR1 SGHTA, CDR2 FQGTGA. The CDR3 sequence is 14 residues long.

The chain joins TRBV3-1 (or the pseudogene TRBV3-2) to TRBJ1-1; D unresolved. CDR1 is LGHDT, CDR2 YNNKEL, per germline (reference sequence). The CDR3 totals 14 residues. V gave up 0 bases and J gave up 1 base, with 6 bases separating them. This chain's CDR3 is CASSQDIKNTEAFF. DNA for the CDR3: TGTGCCAGCAGCCAAGATATAAAGAACACTGAAGCTTTCTTT.

J is TRBJ1-2 and V is TRBV9; D is possibly TRBD1 (5 bases). Germline CDR1 is SGDLS and CDR2 is YYNGEE. V dropped 7 bases and J dropped 2 bases, with 9 bases sitting between them. The CDR3 totals 12 residues. The CDR3 bases are TGTGCCAGCTCGCCAGGGAACTATGGCTACACCTTC. Protein sequence: CASSPGNYGYTF.

The chain couples TRBV27 to TRBJ1-2; maybe TRBD1 (6 bases). The V and J ends lost 4 bases and 8 bases respectively, with 20 bases between them. CDR3 length: 15 amino acids. Germline assignment: CDR1 MNHEY and CDR2 SMNVEV (reference sequence). Here the CDR3 reads CASSSGRVGQGGYTF. The CDR3 DNA follows: TGTGCCAGCAGTTCGGGGAGGGTGGGACAAGGAGGCTACACCTTC.

The chain employs TRBV6-2 or TRBV6-3 and TRBJ1-1, with TRBD1 identical over 8 bases. CDR3 length: 17 amino acids. The junction had 11 bases not matched to a gene; V was cut back by 5 bases and J by 0 bases. From germline, CDR1 is MNHEY and CDR2 SVGEGT. CDR3 DNA: TGTGCCAGCAGTCCCCTCGGGACAGGAATTATGAACACTGAAGCTTTCTTT. The encoded protein is CASSPLGTGIMNTEAFF.

The rearrangement joins TRBV29-1 to TRBJ2-3, with 7 bases aligning to TRBD1. Trimming at V came to 7 bases and at J to 2 bases, leaving 9 bases not matched to a gene. This CDR3 comprises 14 residues. CDR1 is SQVTM and CDR2 is ANQGSEA in the germline V gene. The CDR3 reads CSAPRGQNTDTQYF. In DNA, the CDR3 is TGCAGCGCACCCCGGGGACAGAACACAGATACGCAGTATTTT.

The rearrangement links TRBV5-5 to TRBJ2-3; 11 positions match TRBD2. In germline, CDR1 is SGHKS, CDR2 YYEKEE (reference sequence). This CDR3 is built from 15 residues. The ends lost 3 bases at V and 10 bases at J; junction bases unmatched: 10. The CDR3 bases are TGTGCCAGCAGCTCCGGGACTAGCGGCGTTCCATCGCAGTATTTT. It codes for CASSSGTSGVPSQYF.

This chain links TRBV5-6 with TRBJ2-3; D is possibly TRBD2 (6 bases). Trimming cost V 1 base and J 4 bases, with 13 bases left between them. The CDR3 has 15 residues. Germline values: CDR1 SGHDT, CDR2 YYEEEE. The chain's CDR3 is CASSLWTTAADTQYF. The CDR3 nucleotides are TGTGCCAGCAGCTTGTGGACTACAGCCGCAGATACGCAGTATTTT.